The next 28 T cell receptor beta chains were all read from a single sample in a study of chemoradiotherapy in HPV16-positive cancers. Libraries were prepared by immunoSEQ multiplex PCR; TCRdb keeps only in-frame clonotypes and omits some of them. The data contain about 12,000 clones, approximately 87% of them singletons. The sequencing here drew on blood, taken from a patient who underwent chemoradiotherapy. The receptors were gathered from a human donor with HPV-associated anogenital cancer.

The genes are TRBV12-5 and TRBJ2-7; D tentatively fits TRBD1 or TRBD2 (5 bases each). Germline CDR1 and CDR2: LGHNT and FRNRAP. The V end lost 6 bases, the J end lost 6 bases, and 18 bases lay between the germline ends. This CDR3 region has 14 residues. The CDR3 DNA reads as TGTGCTAGTGGCCCGTCGGGACGGGTGACCGAGCAGTACTTC. Translated, it gives CASGPSGRVTEQYF.

The V gene is TRBV7-2, the J gene TRBJ1-1; 9 nucleotides align to TRBD1. CDR3 length: 14 residues. Germline CDR1 SGHTA, CDR2 FQGNSA. Trimming removed 6 bases from V and 0 bases from J; junction bases left unmatched: 2. CDR3 region: CASRGQGMNTEAFF. Here the CDR3 DNA reads TGTGCCAGCAGGGGACAGGGTATGAACACTGAAGCTTTCTTT.

The rearrangement joins TRBV6-5 to TRBJ2-7; 7 bases align to TRBD1. The CDR3 totals 13 residues. Germline V gene lookup returns CDR1 MNHEY and CDR2 SVGAGI. The V gene end was trimmed by 5 bases and the J gene end by 3 bases; junction bases not matched to a gene: 4. This CDR3 reads CASSRDRDYEQYF. The DNA of the CDR3 is TGTGCCAGCAGTCGCGACAGGGACTACGAGCAGTACTTC.

V is TRBV7-2 and J is TRBJ2-5, with D possibly being TRBD2 (7 bases). Germline V gene sequence: CDR1 SGHTA, CDR2 FQGNSA. V gave up 2 bases and J gave up 4 bases, with 14 bases separating them. The CDR3 consists of 15 residues. The CDR3 loop is CASSLLLGGRETQYF. CDR3 DNA sequence: TGTGCCAGCAGCTTATTGTTGGGGGGGCGAGAGACCCAGTACTTC.

This chain links TRBV5-5 with TRBJ2-3, with D perhaps TRBD1 or TRBD2 (5 bases each). The CDR3 covers 15 residues. V lost 8 bases and J 3 bases, leaving 19 bases between the germline ends. CDR1 is SGHKS, CDR2 YYEKEE, per germline (reference sequence). The CDR3: CASDPWFGTTDTQYF. The CDR3 nucleotides read TGTGCCAGTGACCCCTGGTTTGGGACGACAGATACGCAGTATTTT.

The V call is TRBV7-2, the J call TRBJ2-3; no definite D call. Germline V gene data show CDR1 as SGHTA and CDR2 as FQGNSA. The CDR3 runs to 14 residues. Trimming cost V 1 base and J 1 base, with 6 bases left between them. DNA of the CDR3: TGTGCCAGCAGCTTAGTCCTGGGCACAGATACGCAGTATTTT. Residues: CASSLVLGTDTQYF.

The chain joins TRBV4-3 to TRBJ2-3; 9 nucleotides align to TRBD2. In germline, CDR1 is LGHNA, CDR2 YSLEER. V gave up 0 bases and J gave up 11 bases; unmatched junction bases: 9. The CDR3 sequence is 15 residues long. This CDR3 reads CASSQEASGEHKQYF. The CDR3 DNA is TGCGCCAGCAGCCAAGAAGCTAGCGGGGAGCACAAGCAGTATTTT.

This clone showed up just once. The chain joins TRBV10-2 to TRBJ1-1; D is ambiguous. CDR1 and CDR2 (germline): WSHSY, SAAADI. This CDR3 spans 12 amino acids. Trimming removed 2 bases at V and 5 bases at J, with 6 bases between. CDR3: CASSEEETEAFF. For the CDR3, the DNA is TGCGCCAGCAGTGAGGAGGAAACTGAAGCTTTCTTT.

The V call is TRBV30, the J call TRBJ2-3, with D tentatively TRBD2 (5 bases). CDR3 length equals 16 residues. Germline V CDR1 and CDR2: GTSNPN, SVGIG (reference sequence). Trimming took 2 bases from V and 1 from J, leaving 16 bases between them. Here the CDR3 DNA reads TGTGCCTGGAGTCGCGAGGGTGGGTTTGGCACAGATACGCAGTATTTT. Translating gives CAWSREGGFGTDTQYF.

This clone came up a few times. V gene TRBV19 combines with J gene TRBJ2-6; TRBD1 agrees at 7 bases. Germline V gene sequence: CDR1 LNHDA, CDR2 SQIVND (reference sequence). The CDR3 extends over 15 amino acids. V trimming: 7 bases; J trimming: 2 bases; junction bases outside the gene matches: 5. CDR3 DNA sequence: TGTGCCAGTACCCCAACAGGGGCTGGGGCCAACGTCCTGACTTTC. This encodes CASTPTGAGANVLTF.

This rearrangement joins TRBV7-2 to TRBJ1-1; D may be TRBD1 (6 bases). CDR3 length equals 14 residues. Per the germline V gene, CDR1 is SGHTA and CDR2 is FQGNSA. V lost 5 bases to trimming and J lost 3 bases, with 13 bases between them. This CDR3 reads CASSAKQGYTEAFF. CDR3 nucleotide sequence: TGTGCCAGCAGCGCCAAACAGGGATACACTGAAGCTTTCTTT.

The chain is built from TRBV27 and TRBJ1-2; 7 bases match TRBD1. Germline V CDR1 and CDR2: MNHEY, SMNVEV (reference sequence). V lost 8 bases and J lost 4; bases outside the gene matches: 10. The CDR3 consists of 14 residues. CDR3 bases: TGTGCCAGCCGGCGAGGTACAGGGGCCTATGGCTACACCTTC. It specifies CASRRGTGAYGYTF.

The chain links TRBV2 to TRBJ2-5; D possibly corresponds to TRBD1 (6 bases). The CDR3 consists of 13 residues. The germline V gene has CDR1 SNHLY and CDR2 FYNNEI. V lost 5 bases and J lost 1, with 8 bases in between. This CDR3 reads CASSRDIQETQYF. The CDR3, as DNA: TGTGCCAGCAGTAGGGACATCCAAGAGACCCAGTACTTC.

The chain has TRBV19 and TRBJ1-2; TRBD1 matches 9 bases. The germline V gene has CDR1 LNHDA and CDR2 SQIVND (reference sequence). V gave up 0 bases and J gave up 3 bases; unmatched junction bases: 5. The CDR3 has 16 residues. CDR3 nucleotides: TGTGCCAGTAGTATAGATCCAACAGGGGGCTACTATGGCTACACCTTC. It specifies CASSIDPTGGYYGYTF. The full variable domain, its missing parts supplied by reference TRBV19 and TRBJ1-2, is DGGITQSPKYLFRKEGQNVTLSCEQNLNHDAMYWYRQDPGQGLRLIYYSQIVNDFQKGDIAEGYSVSREKKESFPLTVTSAQKNPTAFYLCASSIDPTGGYYGYTFGSGTRLTVV.

The chain joins TRBV6-1 to TRBJ2-2; TRBD1 agrees at 7 bases. CDR1 MNHNS and CDR2 SASEGT come from the germline V gene. Trimming at V came to 6 bases and at J to 1 base, leaving 2 bases not matched to a gene. CDR3 length equals 14 residues. CDR3 nucleotides: TGTGCCAGCAGGACAGGGTGGAACACCGGGGAGCTGTTTTTT. This encodes CASRTGWNTGELFF.

This chain uses TRBV6-6 with TRBJ2-1; 10 nucleotides agree with TRBD2. Trimming removed 5 bases from V and 9 bases from J; junction bases left unmatched: 7. Germline assignment: CDR1 MNHNY and CDR2 SVGAGI (reference sequence). The CDR3 covers 14 residues. CDR3 sequence reads: CASSSQRGGAEQFF. The CDR3 DNA sequence: TGTGCCAGCAGTAGTCAGCGGGGGGGGGCTGAGCAGTTCTTC.

This sequence joins TRBV11-2 and TRBJ2-1; no reliable D call. The germline V gene has CDR1 SGHAT and CDR2 FQNNGV. The ends were cut back, 5 bases at V and 0 bases at J, with 2 bases in the middle. CDR3 size: 12 residues. The DNA for the CDR3 is TGTGCCAGCAGCCCCTCCTACAATGAGCAGTTCTTC. Residues: CASSPSYNEQFF.

The genes are TRBV19 and TRBJ2-2; D is unresolved. Germline V gives CDR1 LNHDA, CDR2 SQIVND (reference sequence). The CDR3 contains 13 residues. Trimming took 5 bases from V and 0 from J, leaving 4 bases between them. The CDR3 DNA reads as TGTGCCAGTAGTGACCCGAACACCGGGGAGCTGTTTTTT. It codes for CASSDPNTGELFF. The full variable domain, rest sourced from reference TRBV19 and TRBJ2-2, is DGGITQSPKYLFRKEGQNVTLSCEQNLNHDAMYWYRQDPGQGLRLIYYSQIVNDFQKGDIAEGYSVSREKKESFPLTVTSAQKNPTAFYLCASSDPNTGELFFGEGSRLTVL.

V and J are TRBV19 and TRBJ2-7; D remains ambiguous. Germline CDR1 reads LNHDA; CDR2 reads SQIVND (reference sequence). Trimming left V 6 bases short and J 0 bases short, with 12 bases between. The CDR3 is made up of 14 amino acids. CDR3: CASSHKRNSYEQYF. In DNA, the CDR3 is TGTGCCAGTAGCCACAAGAGGAACTCCTACGAGCAGTACTTC.

V usage is TRBV11-2 and J usage is TRBJ2-7; 14 bases are a match to TRBD2. Unmatched junction bases numbered 8, after V lost 3 bases and J lost 1 base. CDR1 is SGHAT and CDR2 is FQNNGV in the germline V gene. The CDR3 is 18 amino acids. CDR3 nucleotides: TGTGCCAGCAGCTTGGGACTAGCGGGGGTAGGTGCTTCCTACGAGCAGTACTTC. This translates into CASSLGLAGVGASYEQYF.

The chain joins TRBV15 to TRBJ2-2, with D tentatively TRBD2 (6 bases). V lost 0 bases and J lost 1, with 12 bases in between. Germline assignment: CDR1 LNHNV and CDR2 YYDKDF (reference sequence). The CDR3 is made up of 17 amino acids. CDR3 in DNA: TGTGCCACCAGCAGAGATTTCTGGGGAGGGAACACCGGGGAGCTGTTTTTT. This gives the protein CATSRDFWGGNTGELFF.

This sequence joins TRBV7-3 and TRBJ1-6; D not certain. Germline V gene data show CDR1 as SGHTA and CDR2 as FQGTGA. The CDR3 consists of 12 residues. V was clipped by 5 bases and J by 12 bases, with 11 bases between them. This CDR3 reads CASSKPGLPLHF. In DNA form, the CDR3 reads TGTGCCAGCAGCAAGCCGGGATTACCCCTCCACTTT.

The V and J genes are TRBV7-9 and TRBJ1-1; D ambiguous. V lost 7 bases, J lost 7 bases, and 16 bases lay in between. CDR3 length: 13 residues. CDR1 and CDR2 (germline): SEHNR, FQNEAQ (reference sequence). For the CDR3, the DNA is TGTGCCAGCAACCTCTCAGGCGGGGTTGAAGCTTTCTTT. Translated, it gives CASNLSGGVEAFF.

V usage is TRBV2 and J usage is TRBJ2-7, with unresolved D. V was trimmed by 10 bases and J by 2 bases, leaving 21 bases between them. The germline V gene has CDR1 SNHLY and CDR2 FYNNEI. The CDR3 is 15 residues long. The DNA of the CDR3 is TGTGCCACCTTATTCAAGGCTTCCCTCGCCTACGAGCAGTACTTC. The encoded protein is CATLFKASLAYEQYF.

The V call is TRBV5-6, the J call TRBJ1-1, with TRBD1 identical over 7 bases. CDR1 and CDR2 (germline): SGHDT, YYEEEE. CDR3 size: 17 residues. Trimming at V came to 2 bases and at J to 5 bases, leaving 15 bases not matched to a gene. CDR3 in DNA: TGTGCCAGCAGCTTTCGGACAACAGGGGCTTGGAATACTGAAGCTTTCTTT. Protein: CASSFRTTGAWNTEAFF.

J is TRBJ1-5 and V is TRBV19, with 7 bases that match TRBD1. This CDR3 has 13 residues. Germline CDR1 and CDR2: LNHDA and SQIVND (reference sequence). The V and J ends lost 7 bases and 3 bases, in that order; junction bases with no gene match: 3. For the CDR3, the DNA is TGTGCCAGTACTGGACAGGTCAATCAGCCCCAGCATTTT. This gives the protein CASTGQVNQPQHF.

The J gene is TRBJ2-5, the V gene TRBV7-9; TRBD1 might be the D (6 bases). CDR1 and CDR2 (germline): SEHNR, FQNEAQ (reference sequence). The CDR3 is made up of 14 amino acids. V gave up 6 bases and J gave up 1 base, with 12 bases separating them. CDR3 loop: CASRRDTTQETQYF. In DNA, the CDR3 is TGTGCCAGCAGAAGGGACACCACCCAAGAGACCCAGTACTTC.

The chain couples TRBV5-5 to TRBJ2-3; no definite D call. This CDR3 comprises 13 residues. CDR1 is SGHKS, CDR2 YYEKEE, per germline (reference sequence). The V end lost 2 bases, the J end lost 6 bases, and 10 bases lay between the germline ends. Here the CDR3 DNA reads TGTGCCAGCAGCTTAACGGCCGGGGATACGCAGTATTTT. It is translated as CASSLTAGDTQYF. The full variable domain, completed using reference TRBV5-5 and TRBJ2-3, is DAGVTQSPTHLIKTRGQQVTLRCSPISGHKSVSWYQQVLGQGPQFIFQYYEKEERGRGNFPDRFSARQFPNYSSELNVNALLLGDSALYLCASSLTAGDTQYFGPGTRLTVL.